These 14 T cell receptor beta chains were sequenced from one sample in a study of shared T cell receptors in the human thymus (dated by TCRdb to about 2021). The library was obtained by the immunoSEQ multiplex PCR assay. TCRdb provides this immuneACCESS table in a form limited to in-frame rearrangements. Some clones are lacking; in checked studies, under half of them reflect an unresolved V gene, and why the rest are absent is not known. Counted in this sample were about 660,000 clones; approximately 89% of them appeared once. The ten largest clones represent about 0.0094% of the sample. These data were also reused for a study on human thymus T cells.

Input material: thymocytes. The source is a boy in the first two years of life with a congenital heart defect. Donor details come from another sample of the same person, matched by shared clones.

V gene TRBV25-1 combines with J gene TRBJ1-5; D uncertain. CDR1 is MGHDK and CDR2 is SYGVNS in the germline V gene. Trimming shortened V by 9 bases and J by 3 bases, and 18 bases separated the two germline ends. This CDR3 has 15 amino acids. The CDR3 DNA is TGTGCCAGACCCAAAGGAGGGCTCTACAATCAGCCCCAGCATTTT. It encodes CARPKGGLYNQPQHF.

V gene TRBV27 combines with J gene TRBJ2-7, with TRBD1 identical over 9 bases. The CDR3 contains 14 residues. The V gene end was trimmed by 5 bases and the J gene end by 5 bases; junction bases not matched to a gene: 7. CDR1 is MNHEY and CDR2 is SMNVEV in the germline V gene (reference sequence). This CDR3 reads CASSGQGKRDEQYF. CDR3 DNA: TGTGCCAGCAGTGGACAGGGGAAACGGGACGAGCAGTACTTC.

The rearrangement links TRBV27 to TRBJ1-5, with TRBD1 identical over 7 bases. The CDR3 is 15 amino acids. Germline CDR1 reads MNHEY; CDR2 reads SMNVEV (reference sequence). The junction had 6 bases not matched to a gene; V was cut back by 7 bases and J by 0 bases. As DNA, the CDR3 is TGTGCCAGCAAGGACAGGAATCTTAGCAATCAGCCCCAGCATTTT. Encoded protein: CASKDRNLSNQPQHF.

This clone has only one observation. The chain links TRBV19 to TRBJ1-2; possible D gene TRBD1, 5 bases. The CDR3 is made up of 15 amino acids. V was trimmed by 1 base and J by 2 bases, leaving 11 bases between them. Germline V gene sequence: CDR1 LNHDA, CDR2 SQIVND (reference sequence). Written as DNA, the CDR3 is TGTGCCAGTAGTATAGGACCAGGGAAAAACTATGGCTACACCTTC. Amino acid sequence: CASSIGPGKNYGYTF.

The V call is TRBV7-9, the J call TRBJ1-1; D gene unclear. CDR1 and CDR2 (germline): SEHNR, FQNEAQ (reference sequence). V was shortened by 5 bases and J by 6 bases, with 22 bases between the two germline ends. The CDR3 length is 16 residues. CDR3 in amino acids: CASSPTFGESSPEAFF. CDR3 DNA sequence: TGTGCCAGCAGCCCTACCTTCGGGGAATCGAGTCCTGAAGCTTTCTTT. Combining the CDR3 with reference TRBV7-9 and TRBJ1-1 gives the whole variable domain DTGVSQNPRHKITKRGQNVTFRCDPISEHNRLYWYRQTLGQGPEFLTYFQNEAQLEKSRLLSDRFSAERPKGSFSTLEIQRTEQGDSAMYLCASSPTFGESSPEAFFGQGTRLTVV.

The chain uses TRBV7-2 and TRBJ1-6; 7 nucleotides agree with TRBD1. The germline gives CDR1 SGHTA, CDR2 FQGNSA. Trimming took 4 bases from V and 7 from J; bases not matched to a gene: 10. The CDR3 consists of 16 residues. CDR3 sequence reads: CASSSSRQGPNSPLHF. CDR3 DNA: TGTGCCAGCAGCTCCTCACGACAGGGACCGAATTCACCCCTCCACTTT.

This chain links TRBV4-3 with TRBJ2-7; 10 bases agree with TRBD1. The CDR3 totals 16 residues. Germline V gene data show CDR1 as LGHNA and CDR2 as YSLEER. V was pared by 0 bases and J by 3 bases, with 5 bases of the junction left unmatched. Here the CDR3 reads CASSQDLGQGCYEQYF. The CDR3 coding sequence is TGCGCCAGCAGCCAAGATTTGGGACAGGGGTGCTACGAGCAGTACTTC.

The chain recombines TRBV19 with TRBJ1-5, with no clear D. The CDR3 is 15 amino acids. V was shortened by 3 bases and J by 0 bases, with 9 bases between the two germline ends. CDR1 and CDR2 (germline): LNHDA, SQIVND (reference sequence). CDR3 amino acids: CASSIGSHSNQPQHF. Written as DNA, the CDR3 is TGTGCCAGTAGTATTGGCAGTCATAGCAATCAGCCCCAGCATTTT.

The chain couples TRBV9 to TRBJ2-2; D gene uncertain. Trimming took off 2 bases at V and 1 base at J, with 9 bases between the two ends. The CDR3 is 15 residues long. Germline CDR1 SGDLS, CDR2 YYNGEE. CDR3 protein: CASSVSAENTGELFF. CDR3 DNA: TGTGCCAGCAGCGTTTCGGCGGAGAACACCGGGGAGCTGTTTTTT.

This rearrangement joins TRBV5-1 to TRBJ2-1; the match to TRBD2 covers 7 bases. V trimming: 6 bases; J trimming: 3 bases; junction bases outside the gene matches: 27. Germline V gene sequence: CDR1 SGHRS, CDR2 YFSETQ. This CDR3 contains 21 residues. CDR3 DNA: TGCGCCAGCATGAGAAATGCCGGGACTAACTTCCCCCAGGGCTTCTACAATGAGCAGTTCTTC. The encoded protein is CASMRNAGTNFPQGFYNEQFF. Using reference TRBV5-1 and TRBJ2-1 for the parts outside the CDR3, the full variable domain is KAGVTQTPRYLIKTRGQQVTLSCSPISGHRSVSWYQQTPGQGLQFLFEYFSETQRNKGNFPGRFSGRQFSNSRSEMNVSTLELGDSALYLCASMRNAGTNFPQGFYNEQFFGPGTRLTVL.

The rearrangement links TRBV5-4 to TRBJ2-3, with D perhaps TRBD2 (5 bases). The germline V gene has CDR1 SGHNT and CDR2 YYREEE (reference sequence). The CDR3 consists of 12 residues. Trimming shortened V by 4 bases and J by 5 bases, and 8 bases separated the two germline ends. CDR3 in amino acids: CASSPGIDTQYF. DNA for the CDR3: TGTGCCAGCAGCCCGGGGATAGATACGCAGTATTTT.

The table lists this clone with a few counts. V usage is TRBV6-5 and J usage is TRBJ2-7; maybe TRBD1 (5 bases). The CDR3 totals 15 residues. Trimming left V 2 bases short and J 0 bases short, with 11 bases between. Germline lookup yields CDR1 MNHEY and CDR2 SVGAGI. Here the CDR3 reads CASSYARASSYEQYF. CDR3 bases: TGTGCCAGCAGTTACGCCAGGGCGAGCTCCTACGAGCAGTACTTC.

V is TRBV7-2 and J is TRBJ2-7, with a weak D call TRBD1 (5 bases). Trimming pared 8 bases from V and 3 bases from J, leaving 20 bases between. The CDR3 length is 15 residues. Germline V gene lookup returns CDR1 SGHTA and CDR2 FQGNSA. The CDR3 here is CASCLGAACDYEQYF. Written as DNA, the CDR3 is TGTGCCAGCTGCCTTGGGGCAGCTTGTGACTACGAGCAGTACTTC.

The chain links TRBV7-2 to TRBJ2-7; 7 bases line up with TRBD1. Germline V lookup: CDR1 SGHTA, CDR2 FQGNSA. CDR3 size: 16 residues. After removal of 5 bases from V and 5 bases from J, the junction contained 15 bases not matched to a gene. The CDR3 protein is CASSPRTIDRDHEQYF. CDR3 nucleotide sequence: TGTGCCAGCAGCCCCCGGACGATTGACAGGGACCACGAGCAGTACTTC.